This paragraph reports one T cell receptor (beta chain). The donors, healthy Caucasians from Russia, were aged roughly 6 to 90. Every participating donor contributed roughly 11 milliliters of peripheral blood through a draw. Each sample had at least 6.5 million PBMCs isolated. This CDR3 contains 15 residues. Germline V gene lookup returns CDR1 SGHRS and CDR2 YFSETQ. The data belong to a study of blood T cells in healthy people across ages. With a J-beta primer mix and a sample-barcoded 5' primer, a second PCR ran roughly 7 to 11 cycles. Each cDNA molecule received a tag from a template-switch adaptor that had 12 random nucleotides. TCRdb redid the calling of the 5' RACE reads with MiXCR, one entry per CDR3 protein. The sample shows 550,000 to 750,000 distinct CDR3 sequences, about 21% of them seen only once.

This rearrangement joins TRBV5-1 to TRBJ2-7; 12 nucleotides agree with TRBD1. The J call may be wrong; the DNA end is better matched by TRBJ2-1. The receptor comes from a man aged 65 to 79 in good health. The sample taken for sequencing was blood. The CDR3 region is CASSPGTGGHNEQFF. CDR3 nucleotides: TGCGCCAGCAGCCCAGGGACAGGGGGCCACAATGAGCAGTTCTTC.